This passage covers 8 T cell receptor beta chains from one sample sequenced in a study of T-cell reconstitution after alpha-beta-depleted transplantation in children. For TCRbeta, the library was prepared with unique molecular identifiers. TCRdb passed the PCR reads through MiXCR, listing each CDR3 protein once. The sample includes about 360,000 distinct CDR3 sequences, about an eighth of them seen just once. Source: PBMCs, taken from the stem cell graft. Every receptor here comes from a human donor who donated a stem cell graft to a child with Fanconi anemia.

The sample holds a few counts of this clonotype. The rearrangement uses TRBV12-3 or TRBV12-4 and TRBJ2-2; 7 nucleotides agree with TRBD1. The CDR3 is 14 amino acids. V lost 6 bases to trimming and J lost 7 bases; unmatched junction nucleotides: 8. The CDR3 region is CASRTGSGIGELFF. The CDR3 DNA follows: TGTGCCAGCAGGACAGGGTCGGGGATCGGGGAGCTGTTTTTT.

This clonotype came up a few times. V gene TRBV6-5 combines with J gene TRBJ1-2; weak D call: TRBD1 (6 bases). The germline CDR1 and CDR2 sequences are MNHEY and SVGAGI. The V gene lost 2 bases and the J gene lost 6 bases, with 13 bases spanning the gap. There are 14 residues in the CDR3. CDR3 in amino acids: CASSYDVQGHGYTF. CDR3 bases: TGTGCCAGCAGTTACGATGTACAGGGCCATGGCTACACCTTC.

This clonotype occurred a few times. This chain uses TRBV9 with TRBJ1-1, with D uncertain. The V and J ends lost 1 base and 2 bases respectively, with 9 bases between them. There are 14 residues in the CDR3. Germline V gene data show CDR1 as SGDLS and CDR2 as YYNGEE. Written as DNA, the CDR3 is TGTGCCAGCAGCGTATTGTCCGCTAACACTGAAGCTTTCTTT. It specifies CASSVLSANTEAFF.

The rearrangement links TRBV20-1 to TRBJ1-6, with TRBD1 matching 7 bases. Germline assignment: CDR1 DFQATT and CDR2 SNEGSKA (reference sequence). The CDR3 length is 15 residues. Trimming at V came to 3 bases and at J to 7 bases, leaving 9 bases not matched to a gene. Written as DNA, the CDR3 is TGCAGTGCTAGGGATCAGAACAGGGGCAATTCACCCCTCCACTTT. It encodes CSARDQNRGNSPLHF.

This clonotype was detected many times. This chain connects TRBV11-2 to TRBJ2-7; possibly TRBD2 for D (5 bases). This CDR3 comprises 15 residues. V shed 1 base and J shed 5 bases, with 15 bases lying between them. Germline V gene data show CDR1 as SGHAT and CDR2 as FQNNGV. CDR3 protein: CASSLVYGPGNEQYF. The DNA for the CDR3 is TGTGCCAGCAGCTTAGTTTATGGCCCGGGGAACGAGCAGTACTTC. The entire variable domain, with the rest obtained from reference TRBV11-2 and TRBJ2-7, is as follows: EAGVAQSPRYKIIEKRQSVAFWCNPISGHATLYWYQQILGQGPKLLIQFQNNGVVDDSQLPKDRFSAERLKGVDSTLKIQPAKLEDSAVYLCASSLVYGPGNEQYFGPGTRLTVT.

This clonotype came up a few times. The rearrangement uses TRBV4-3 and TRBJ2-2; 7 positions agree with TRBD1. The CDR3 sequence is 15 residues long. Germline V gene lookup returns CDR1 LGHNA and CDR2 YSLEER. V trimming: 2 bases; J trimming: 7 bases; junction bases outside the gene matches: 7. CDR3 coding DNA: TGCGCCAGCAGCCAACAGACAGGGTACAGCGGGGAGCTGTTTTTT. Translated, it gives CASSQQTGYSGELFF.

There are many counts of this clonotype. The rearrangement joins TRBV12-3 or TRBV12-4 to TRBJ2-7, with a weak D call TRBD2 (6 bases). The V end lost 7 bases, the J end lost 2 bases, and 12 bases lay between the germline ends. The CDR3 sequence is 13 residues long. The CDR3 is CASTSTGAYEQYF. Written as DNA, the CDR3 is TGTGCCAGCACCTCCACGGGGGCCTACGAGCAGTACTTC.

This clonotype appeared once. This chain uses TRBV7-9 with TRBJ2-1, with 11 bases aligning to TRBD2. This CDR3 spans 16 amino acids. Trimming removed 8 bases from V and 0 bases from J; junction bases left unmatched: 6. CDR1 and CDR2 from the germline V gene are SEHNR and FQNEAQ (reference sequence). In DNA, the CDR3 is TGTGCCAGCCATAGGACTAGCGGGCACTCCTACAATGAGCAGTTCTTC. Translation gives CASHRTSGHSYNEQFF. Filled out from reference TRBV7-9 and TRBJ2-1, the complete variable domain reads DTGVSQNPRHKITKRGQNVTFRCDPISEHNRLYWYRQTLGQGPEFLTYFQNEAQLEKSRLLSDRFSAERPKGSFSTLEIQRTEQGDSAMYLCASHRTSGHSYNEQFFGPGTRLTVL.